The clone carrying this T cell receptor (beta chain) has a single count. Antigen: not known. This entry belongs to a study of cytomegalovirus exposure and HLA in healthy donors. Broader study findings: Presence/absence comparisons presumed near-even sequencing depth among donors. The likely origin of a cluster of highly shared sequence variants was a sequencing artifact. Accurate prediction of HLA-A and HLA-B alleles (for most subjects) was reportedly achieved from TCR beta sequences.

PCR was performed using 60 Vbeta and 13 Jbeta primers. Using immunoSEQ multiplex PCR, the repertoire was profiled, and TCRdb retains in-frame clones only, with some absent. The sample lists some 97,000 clones, roughly four fifths occurring once. V was clipped by 4 bases and J by 7 bases; unmatched bases: 12. The CDR3 consists of 16 residues. CDR1 and CDR2 from the germline V gene are MGHRA and YSYEKL. Sequenced input: PBMCs. This receptor was identified in a male donor in good health and CMV-seropositive. The chain has TRBV4-1 and TRBJ2-2, with 7 positions matching TRBD2. Here the CDR3 reads CASSLGGNGWHGELFF. The CDR3 DNA sequence: TGCGCCAGCAGCCTGGGGGGGAATGGCTGGCACGGGGAGCTGTTTTTT.